This T cell receptor (beta chain) was recovered during a study of beta chain features in type 1 diabetes (dated by TCRdb to the late 2010s). The study in broad terms: No differences in mean age, gender distribution, total cell number or subset yield were found between patients and healthy donors. A total of some 100,000,000 sorted cells were examined across all samples, and the number of cells per subset was strongly correlated with RNA yield. The study compared the TCRB repertoires of sorted circulating CD4+ T cell subsets in recently diagnosed type 1 diabetes patients with those in matched healthy donors. Whereas all 30 or so donors provided naive and central memory subsets, regulatory and stem cell-like memory subsets were isolated from just 8 patients and about 8 healthy donors.

Trimmed from V: 3 bases; trimmed from J: 1 base; junction bases lacking a gene match: 4. From a lookup of the germline V gene, CDR1 and CDR2 are KGHSH and LQKENI. Counted from cysteine to phenylalanine, this CDR3 has 15 amino acids. CDR3 DNA only is kept here, 45 bases in frame from base 1. All of the isolated RNA was reverse transcribed with the High Capacity cDNA Reverse Transcription Kit, so expressed TCRB transcripts were sequenced. Deep immunoSEQ sequencing was performed on naive, central memory and regulatory T cell samples, with an average of around 3.5 million total reads per sample. After sorted cells were lysed in RLT buffer, RNA was extracted with DNase-treated RNeasy Micro or Mini kits, with the choice depending on cell number. Each cell subset was processed separately to prevent cross-contamination, with patient and healthy donor samples processed together. TCRB sequences were amplified from cDNA with the immunoSEQ multiplex PCR, producing 87-bp fragments spanning the CDR3 region. Sequencing of the amplicons was done on the Illumina HiSeq platform. For the original study's pipeline: Synthetic template baselines were used to correct PCR bias computationally, reads within Hamming distance 2 were collapsed together, and singletons that could not be merged were discarded. Reads were aligned to IMGT to assign V, D and J genes, CDR3 length, and insertions or deletions at six rearrangement sites. Within each subset, clonotype counts were normalized to the number of sorted cells before true diversity and Gini coefficients were calculated with the tcR R package. The overlap coefficient, calculated on TCRB nucleotide sequences, was used to measure repertoire sharing. Out-of-frame TCRB sequences from naive cells were analyzed as a proxy for the pre-selection repertoire. TCRdb provides this immuneACCESS table in a form limited to in-frame rearrangements. Some clones are lacking; in checked studies, under half of them reflect an unresolved V gene, and why the rest are absent is not known. V and J calls and clone size come straight from that table; D and trimming were deduced from the DNA. This sample has 860,000 or so clones in its table, and roughly 17% of those were observed once. The top ten hold 0.023% of the sample.

This clone was observed a handful of times. This receptor's antigen is unknown. The sample holds no much larger clone one base away, and base qualities are not on file. The same CDR3 can be traced to other DNA sequences in this sample. Each donor gave one peripheral blood draw, approximately 100 mL on average, collected into heparinised tubes. Using a panel that included CD45RO, CCR7, CD25, CD127, CD95 and CD27, naive, central memory, regulatory and stem cell-like memory CD4+ T cells were sorted on a BD FACSAria II. All sorted populations exceeded 98% purity. PBMCs were separated immediately by Lymphoprep density gradient centrifugation and were stained directly, without being cultured. To minimize batch effects, samples were stained and sorted in pairs, one healthy donor with one patient per experiment. Broader findings and caveats from the paper: Fewer insertions and more nucleotide deletions at VDJ recombination sites were observed in patients with type 1 diabetes, implying thymic rearrangement abnormalities. PCR might favor shorter templates, but patient and control samples were amplified and corrected together, so any skew would affect both groups equally. A moderate but significant shortening of TCRB CDR3 length was observed in type 1 diabetes patients in all four CD4+ subsets. Because cDNA rather than genomic DNA was sequenced, highly expressing activated cells could have been over-represented, although no difference in activation and CD3 levels was found between groups. The naive, central memory and regulatory TCRB repertoires appeared to resemble one another more closely among patients than among healthy donors. Because the HLA sub-analyses included only small numbers of individuals, any influence of HLA type on TCRB rearrangement was left unresolved.

The source of this sequence is a woman aged 18-29 years in good health. The rearranged chain carries TRBV18 and TRBJ2-3; 7 middle bases align to TRBD2. The sample comprised naive CD4+ T cells from blood. Per the publication, the cell subset or site label means: true naive CD4+ T cells. The CDR3 region has the sequence CASSPREGGTDTQYF. The nucleotide sequence reads as follows: TGTGCCAGCTCACCTAGGGAGGGAGGCACAGATACGCAGTATTTT.